This passage covers 17 T cell receptor beta chains from one sample sequenced in a study of post-analysis software for immune sequencing data. Study-level results: In patients, about 5 TRBV segments were more frequent than in controls, with TRBV5-6, TRBV5-1 and TRBV20-1 among them.

No antigens are known for them. Sequencing libraries made from TCR beta cDNA carried unique molecular identifiers. MiXCR, run by TCRdb on the PCR reads, gives a single entry per CDR3 protein. Of 650,000 to 850,000 distinct CDR3 sequences listed, roughly 58% are singletons. The sequenced sample consisted of blood. These receptors were taken from a girl under 18 with multiple sclerosis.

This chain uses TRBV20-1 with TRBJ2-3, with D unresolved. V lost 3 bases to trimming and J lost 1 base, with 11 bases between them. Per the germline V gene, CDR1 is DFQATT and CDR2 is SNEGSKA (reference sequence). This CDR3 has 14 residues. The CDR3 is CSASPPLGTDTQYF. The CDR3 region has the DNA TGCAGTGCTAGCCCTCCCTTAGGCACAGATACGCAGTATTTT.

The rearrangement uses TRBV19 and TRBJ2-3; 7 bases are a match to TRBD1. CDR3 length equals 16 residues. V shed 5 bases and J 0 bases; nucleotides not matched to a gene: 8. The germline gives CDR1 LNHDA, CDR2 SQIVND (reference sequence). Written as DNA, the CDR3 is TGTGCCAGTAGTTTAAGGACAGGTAGGAGCACAGATACGCAGTATTTT. This encodes CASSLRTGRSTDTQYF.

V is TRBV7-2 and J is TRBJ2-1; 10 nucleotides match TRBD2. The CDR3 has 16 residues. Germline V gene data show CDR1 as SGHTA and CDR2 as FQGNSA. V dropped 5 bases and J dropped 5; count of bases not matched to a gene: 9. CDR3 DNA sequence: TGTGCCAGCAGCCCGCGAGCGGGAGGGTATCACAATGAGCAGTTCTTC. It specifies CASSPRAGGYHNEQFF.

The chain employs TRBV6-6 and TRBJ2-1; maybe TRBD1 (6 bases). The CDR3 covers 11 residues. Germline V gene data show CDR1 as MNHNY and CDR2 as SVGAGI (reference sequence). V was pared by 8 bases and J by 9 bases, with 11 bases between. The CDR3, as DNA: TGTGCCAGCCAGGGGTGGACTGAGCAGTTCTTC. This gives the protein CASQGWTEQFF.

The chain couples TRBV12-3 or TRBV12-4 to TRBJ2-3; a possible D gene is TRBD1 (6 bases). Between the trimmed V and J ends, which lost 7 bases and 0 bases, there was a span of 17 bases. The CDR3 length is 16 residues. In DNA form, the CDR3 reads TGTGCCAGCACCCCGAGTCCCGGACAGAGCACAGATACGCAGTATTTT. Amino acids: CASTPSPGQSTDTQYF.

J is TRBJ1-2 and V is TRBV5-1, with D uncertain. Germline CDR1 and CDR2: SGHRS and YFSETQ. Deletions cut 2 bases from V and 7 bases from J, with 12 bases between. There are 13 residues in the CDR3. The CDR3 DNA follows: TGCGCCAGCAGCTTAGAAGGGCTTCGTGGCTACACCTTC. Amino acid sequence: CASSLEGLRGYTF.

This chain links TRBV20-1 with TRBJ2-1; no clear D gene. Judging by the DNA end, TRBJ2-7 fits better; the J call may be wrong. This CDR3 region has 15 residues. Germline CDR1 reads DFQATT; CDR2 reads SNEGSKA (reference sequence). The CDR3 here is CSARDRRLSYNEQYF. DNA of the CDR3: TGCAGTGCTAGAGATAGGCGGTTATCCTACAATGAGCAGTACTTC.

This clonotype showed up just a few times. The rearrangement uses TRBV5-1 and TRBJ2-7; D may be TRBD2 (6 bases). The ends were cut back, 2 bases at V and 4 bases at J, with 13 bases in the middle. The CDR3 spans 14 residues. Germline-derived CDR1 and CDR2 are SGHRS and YFSETQ. CDR3 bases: TGCGCCAGCAGCTTAGCTGGCGGGAAGTACGAGCAGTACTTC. Its protein is CASSLAGGKYEQYF.

The chain links TRBV9 to TRBJ2-7; the match to TRBD2 covers 11 bases. The CDR3 spans 15 residues. V was clipped by 1 base and J by 4 bases; unmatched bases: 4. The germline gives CDR1 SGDLS, CDR2 YYNGEE. CDR3 region: CASSVKTSGIYEQYF. CDR3 coding DNA: TGTGCCAGCAGCGTAAAGACTAGCGGGATTTACGAGCAGTACTTC.

The chain links TRBV10-3 to TRBJ2-5; 7 nucleotides align to TRBD1. The germline gives CDR1 ENHRY, CDR2 SYGVKD. Unmatched junction bases numbered 8, after V lost 2 bases and J lost 2 bases. This CDR3 has 16 amino acids. The CDR3 spells CAISEVQGTLQETQYF. In DNA form, the CDR3 reads TGTGCCATCAGTGAGGTACAGGGGACCCTGCAAGAGACCCAGTACTTC.

The chain couples TRBV12-3 or TRBV12-4 to TRBJ2-5, with 10 bases fitting TRBD2. The assigned J gene may be wrong: the sequence end matches TRBJ2-7 better. The CDR3 is made up of 16 amino acids. This chain's CDR3 is CASAGSMVAGGHEQYF. The CDR3 DNA reads as TGTGCCAGCGCCGGCTCGATGGTAGCGGGGGGCCACGAGCAGTACTTC.

This clonotype was picked up a small number of times. This chain links TRBV29-1 with TRBJ2-1; TRBD2 agrees at 9 bases. The CDR3 covers 14 residues. Germline CDR1 reads SQVTM; CDR2 reads ANQGSEA. Germline trimming cut 7 bases from V and 7 bases from J; bases unmatched to any gene: 11. CDR3 protein: CSAEGGGAGNEQFF. CDR3 coding DNA: TGCAGCGCCGAGGGCGGGGGGGCCGGTAATGAGCAGTTCTTC.

The V gene is TRBV12-3 or TRBV12-4, the J gene TRBJ2-1, with D unresolved. V was shortened by 6 bases and J by 8 bases, with 17 bases between the two germline ends. This CDR3 contains 14 residues. The CDR3 DNA reads TGTGCCAGCAGGAGATCGGTCTCCTTCGATGAGCAGTTCTTC. Amino acid sequence: CASRRSVSFDEQFF.

This clonotype was counted a single time. The chain uses TRBV12-5 and TRBJ2-1; TRBD2 is a possible D gene (5 bases). Trimming cost V 6 bases and J 3 bases, with 18 bases left between them. Germline V gives CDR1 LGHNT, CDR2 FRNRAP. The CDR3 has 16 amino acids. The CDR3 spells CASGQSGEYRYNEQFF. CDR3 bases: TGTGCTAGTGGCCAATCCGGGGAGTATCGCTACAATGAGCAGTTCTTC. The full variable domain, rest sourced from reference TRBV12-5 and TRBJ2-1, is DARVTQTPRHKVTEMGQEVTMRCQPILGHNTVFWYRQTMMQGLELLAYFRNRAPLDDSGMPKDRFSAEMPDATLATLKIQPSEPRDSAVYFCASGQSGEYRYNEQFFGPGTRLTVL.

The V call is TRBV6-6, the J call TRBJ1-4, with D uncertain. Germline-derived CDR1 and CDR2 are MNHNY and SVGAGI (reference sequence). Trimming cost V 9 bases and J 7 bases, with 15 bases left between them. The CDR3 has 13 residues. CDR3 sequence: CASYGNGIEKLFF. DNA for the CDR3: TGTGCCAGTTACGGGAACGGGATTGAAAAACTGTTTTTT.

The rearrangement joins TRBV20-1 to TRBJ2-7, with TRBD1 matching 7 bases. The germline V gene encodes CDR1 DFQATT and CDR2 SNEGSKA (reference sequence). Losses at the gene ends were 7 bases for V and 3 bases for J; bases not matched to a gene: 9. CDR3 length: 13 amino acids. The CDR3 region has the DNA TGCAGTGTTCCGGGACAGTGGGGCTACGAGCAGTACTTC. This translates into CSVPGQWGYEQYF.

This clonotype was counted a few times. V and J are TRBV5-1 and TRBJ2-7; the D gene is possibly TRBD1 (6 bases). The CDR3 spans 14 residues. The V end was cut by 4 bases, the J end by 0 bases, with 11 bases between. Germline V gene lookup returns CDR1 SGHRS and CDR2 YFSETQ. DNA for the CDR3: TGCGCCAGCAGCGACAGGACCCCCTCCTACGAGCAGTACTTC. It encodes CASSDRTPSYEQYF. Full variable domain (remainder filled in from reference TRBV5-1 and TRBJ2-7): KAGVTQTPRYLIKTRGQQVTLSCSPISGHRSVSWYQQTPGQGLQFLFEYFSETQRNKGNFPGRFSGRQFSNSRSEMNVSTLELGDSALYLCASSDRTPSYEQYFGPGTRLTVT.